The next 9 T cell receptor beta chains were all read from a single sample in a study of regulatory T cells in long-lasting Graves disease. Documented time point: newly diagnosed GD, antithyroid drugs for less than 3 months. After RNA was extracted from PBMCs, the TCR library was made from it. Through Arm-PCR of CDR3 regions and iRepertoire HTBI primers, TCR beta libraries were built. One entry per CDR3 protein results from TCRdb running MiXCR on the multiplex PCR reads. The data show approximately 300,000 distinct CDR3 sequences, 18% seen once. The sample consisted of peripheral blood mononuclear cells (PBMCs), taken at new diagnosis, from a patient treated with antithyroid drugs. The receptors were gathered from a female donor with Graves disease.

This clonotype was recorded at least ten times. The V and J genes are TRBV6-1 and TRBJ2-1, with TRBD2 as a possible D gene (5 bases). This CDR3 is 16 amino acids long. Trimming took off 4 bases at V and 0 bases at J, with 13 bases between the two ends. CDR1 MNHNS and CDR2 SASEGT come from the germline V gene. CDR3 DNA sequence: TGTGCCAGCAGTGCCGTCGTGGGGAGCTCCTACAATGAGCAGTTCTTC. This codes for CASSAVVGSSYNEQFF.

This clonotype was seen a few times. The genes are TRBV20-1 and TRBJ2-1; 7 bases match TRBD2. J was trimmed by 9 bases and V by 7 bases; bases with no gene match: 12. Germline V gene data show CDR1 as DFQATT and CDR2 as SNEGSKA (reference sequence). This CDR3 spans 13 amino acids. The CDR3 nucleotides are TGCAGTGTAAGAGGGAGGGTTAAGGGTGAGCAGTTCTTC. This translates into CSVRGRVKGEQFF.

The chain couples TRBV6-2 or TRBV6-3 to TRBJ1-4, with D unclear. Germline assignment: CDR1 MNHEY and CDR2 SVGEGT. The CDR3 totals 12 residues. CDR3 nucleotide sequence: TGTGCGACCGGAACCCTTAATGAAAAACTGTTTTTT. Its translation: CATGTLNEKLFF.

Comments on this clonotype: A much larger clone sits a single nucleotide away, making a read error possible. This chain joins TRBV6-1 and TRBJ1-2; 9 bases line up with TRBD1. Germline CDR1 is MNHNS and CDR2 is SASEGT. The CDR3 is 14 residues long. V lost 1 base to trimming and J lost 8 bases; unmatched junction nucleotides: 5. The CDR3 sequence: CASSEGQGGRGYTF. CDR3 coding DNA: TGTGCCAGCAGTGAAGGACAGGGGGGGAGAGGCTACACCTTC.

This clonotype was observed at least ten times. The gene calls are TRBV6-1 and TRBJ2-7; D unresolved. The CDR3 sequence is 15 residues long. From germline, CDR1 is MNHNS and CDR2 SASEGT. With 0 bases removed from V and 6 bases from J, the gap between germline ends came to 15 bases. The CDR3: CASSEANHPVGEQYF. The CDR3 nucleotides are TGTGCCAGCAGTGAAGCGAACCATCCGGTGGGCGAGCAGTACTTC.

This clonotype was counted at least ten times. The chain combines TRBV30 with TRBJ2-2, with D possibly TRBD2 on 6 matching bases. Germline-derived CDR1 and CDR2 are GTSNPN and SVGIG (reference sequence). V lost 3 bases to trimming and J lost 0 bases, with 11 bases between them. The CDR3 has 15 amino acids. This chain's CDR3 is CAWSQAGTNTGELFF. The CDR3 nucleotides are TGTGCCTGGAGCCAAGCGGGCACGAACACCGGGGAGCTGTTTTTT.

V usage is TRBV6-2 or TRBV6-3 and J usage is TRBJ1-5; D gene unclear. The CDR3 extends over 17 amino acids. Germline lookup yields CDR1 MNHEY and CDR2 SVGEGT. Trimming removed 3 bases at V and 0 bases at J, with 15 bases between. CDR3 protein: CASSYRGGLNSNQPQHF. In DNA, the CDR3 is TGTGCCAGCAGTTATCGGGGAGGGCTTAATAGCAATCAGCCCCAGCATTTT.

This clonotype was seen repeatedly, ten times or more. The gene calls are TRBV5-1 and TRBJ2-7; 9 nucleotides align to TRBD2. This CDR3 has 18 residues. Trimming cost V 3 bases and J 0 bases; bases outside gene matches: 13. Germline V gene data show CDR1 as SGHRS and CDR2 as YFSETQ. This chain's CDR3 is CASSYVPIGLATSYEQYF. The CDR3 nucleotides are TGCGCCAGCAGCTACGTACCTATAGGACTAGCGACCTCCTACGAGCAGTACTTC.

Many counts were recorded for this clonotype. The chain is built from TRBV29-1 and TRBJ2-3, with D possibly matching TRBD2 (6 bases). Between the trimmed V and J ends, which lost 7 bases and 3 bases, there was a span of 11 bases. Germline V gives CDR1 SQVTM, CDR2 ANQGSEA. The CDR3 sequence is 12 residues long. CDR3 in DNA: TGCAGCGCGGGAGTGGGTACAGATACGCAGTATTTT. It is translated as CSAGVGTDTQYF.